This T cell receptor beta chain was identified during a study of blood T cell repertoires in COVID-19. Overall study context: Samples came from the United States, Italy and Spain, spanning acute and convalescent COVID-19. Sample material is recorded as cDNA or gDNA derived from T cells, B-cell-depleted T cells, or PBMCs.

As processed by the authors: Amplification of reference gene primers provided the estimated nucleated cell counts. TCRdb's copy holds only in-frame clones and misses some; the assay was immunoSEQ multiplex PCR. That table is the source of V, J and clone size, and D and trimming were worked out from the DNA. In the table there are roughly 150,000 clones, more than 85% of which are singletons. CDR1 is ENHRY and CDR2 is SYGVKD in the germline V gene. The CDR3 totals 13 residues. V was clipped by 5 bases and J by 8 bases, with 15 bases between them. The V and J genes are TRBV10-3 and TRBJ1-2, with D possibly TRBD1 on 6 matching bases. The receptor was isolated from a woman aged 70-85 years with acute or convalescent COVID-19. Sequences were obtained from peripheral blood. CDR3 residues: CAISPGQNGGYTF. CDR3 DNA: TGTGCCATCAGTCCCGGACAGAACGGGGGCTACACCTTC.